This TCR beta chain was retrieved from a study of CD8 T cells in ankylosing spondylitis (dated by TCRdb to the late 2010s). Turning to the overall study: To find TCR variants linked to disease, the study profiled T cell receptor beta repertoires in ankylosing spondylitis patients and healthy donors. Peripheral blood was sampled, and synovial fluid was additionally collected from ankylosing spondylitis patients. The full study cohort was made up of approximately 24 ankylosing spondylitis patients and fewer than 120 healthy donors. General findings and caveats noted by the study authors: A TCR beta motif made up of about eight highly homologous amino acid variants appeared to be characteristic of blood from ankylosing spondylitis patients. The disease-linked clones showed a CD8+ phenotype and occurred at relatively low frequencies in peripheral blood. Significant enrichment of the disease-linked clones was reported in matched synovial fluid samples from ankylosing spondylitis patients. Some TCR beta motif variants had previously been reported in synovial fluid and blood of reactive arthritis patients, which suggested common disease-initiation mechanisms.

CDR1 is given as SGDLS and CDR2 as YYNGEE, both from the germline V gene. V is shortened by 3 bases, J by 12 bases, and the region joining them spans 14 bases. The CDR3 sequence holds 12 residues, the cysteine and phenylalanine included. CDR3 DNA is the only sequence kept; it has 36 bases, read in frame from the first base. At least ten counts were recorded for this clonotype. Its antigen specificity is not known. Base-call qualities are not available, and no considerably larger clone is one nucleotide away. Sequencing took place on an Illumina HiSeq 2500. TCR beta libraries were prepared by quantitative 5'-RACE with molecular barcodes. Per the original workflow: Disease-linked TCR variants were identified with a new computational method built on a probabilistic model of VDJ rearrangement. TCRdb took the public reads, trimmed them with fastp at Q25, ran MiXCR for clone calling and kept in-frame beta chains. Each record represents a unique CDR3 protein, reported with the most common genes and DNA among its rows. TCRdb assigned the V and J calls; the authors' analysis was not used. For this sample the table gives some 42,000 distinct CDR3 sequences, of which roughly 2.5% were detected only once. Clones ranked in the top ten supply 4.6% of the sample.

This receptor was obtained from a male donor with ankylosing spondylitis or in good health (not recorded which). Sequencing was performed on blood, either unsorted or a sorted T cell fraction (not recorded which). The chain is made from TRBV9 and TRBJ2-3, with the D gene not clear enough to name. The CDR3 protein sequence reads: CASSADPPVQYF. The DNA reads TGTGCCAGCAGCGCGGACCCCCCGGTCCAGTATTTT.